The present T cell receptor (beta chain) was sequenced within a study of radiotherapy plus CTLA-4 blockade in lung cancer. Profiling relied on immunoSEQ multiplex PCR, and the TCRdb table lists in-frame clones only, not all of them. Of about 73,000 clones listed, over 75% are singletons. The CDR3 is made up of 16 amino acids. Per germline, CDR1 SGHDT and CDR2 YYEEEE. The V gene end was trimmed by 1 base and the J gene end by 1 base; junction bases not matched to a gene: 4. The V call is TRBV5-6, the J call TRBJ2-3; 9 bases fit TRBD1. The sequence came from a human donor with non-small cell lung cancer that progressed on radiotherapy plus ipilimumab. This specimen was peripheral blood, taken from a patient treated with radiotherapy plus ipilimumab. CDR3 bases: TGTGCCAGCAGCTTGAGTTGGACAGGGGGCACAGATACGCAGTATTTT. Translated: CASSLSWTGGTDTQYF.